Following are 21 T cell receptor beta chains from one sample sequenced in a study of cytomegalovirus exposure and HLA in healthy donors. PCR was performed using 60 Vbeta and 13 Jbeta primers. This table comes from immunoSEQ multiplex PCR, and its TCRdb copy is limited to in-frame clones, with some not included. The sample yields hundreds of thousands of clones, 75% to 90% seen once. Specimen: PBMCs. Receptors were obtained from a young woman in good health and CMV-seronegative.

The chain uses TRBV7-9 and TRBJ1-5; a weak D match, TRBD1 (6 bases). V was shortened by 10 bases and J by 0 bases, with 16 bases between the two germline ends. The CDR3 is 15 residues long. Germline V gives CDR1 SEHNR, CDR2 FQNEAQ (reference sequence). DNA for the CDR3: TGTGCCACCGAGGGAGGGGGGGGTAGCAATCAGCCCCAGCATTTT. Translating it yields CATEGGGGSNQPQHF.

The V gene is TRBV7-9, the J gene TRBJ2-5, with a possible D match to TRBD1 (5 bases). V was trimmed by 4 bases and J by 2 bases, leaving 17 bases between them. There are 16 residues in the CDR3. In germline, CDR1 is SEHNR, CDR2 FQNEAQ (reference sequence). In nucleotides, the CDR3 is TGTGCCAGCAGCTCCCGACCCAAGGGGAAACAAGAGACCCAGTACTTC. Translating gives CASSSRPKGKQETQYF.

This clone was seen just once. The genes are TRBV10-3 and TRBJ1-2; TRBD1 matches at 9 bases. This CDR3 is built from 15 residues. The trim removed 0 bases at V and 7 bases at J, leaving 6 bases unmatched. Germline values: CDR1 ENHRY, CDR2 SYGVKD. CDR3 nucleotide sequence: TGTGCCATCAGTGAGTCGGACAGGGGAAGCAGTGGCTACACCTTC. Protein: CAISESDRGSSGYTF.

The rearrangement joins TRBV6-1 to TRBJ2-1; 10 nucleotides align to TRBD2. The V gene end was trimmed by 5 bases and the J gene end by 1 base; junction bases not matched to a gene: 2. CDR3 size: 15 residues. In germline, CDR1 is MNHNS, CDR2 SASEGT. Written as DNA, the CDR3 is TGTGCCAGCAGTCAGACTAGCGGGTCCTACAATGAGCAGTTCTTC. Amino acid sequence: CASSQTSGSYNEQFF.

V and J are TRBV7-9 and TRBJ2-3; D unclear. Per the germline V gene, CDR1 is SEHNR and CDR2 is FQNEAQ (reference sequence). V was pared by 1 base and J by 4 bases, with 6 bases between. There are 13 residues in the CDR3. The CDR3 DNA is TGTGCCAGCAGCTTAGGGCCCCCAGATACGCAGTATTTT. Encoded protein: CASSLGPPDTQYF.

CDR3: CASSLRQAQETQYF. The CDR3 DNA is TGTGCCAGCAGCTTGAGACAGGCCCAAGAGACCCAGTACTTC. The V call is TRBV5-8, the J call TRBJ2-5; possibly TRBD1 for D (6 bases). The CDR3 has 14 residues. Trimming took 1 base from V and 1 from J, leaving 8 bases between them. Germline CDR1 SGHTS, CDR2 YDEGEE.

The rearrangement links TRBV15 to TRBJ2-2; D is possibly TRBD2 (6 bases). Germline V lookup: CDR1 LNHNV, CDR2 YYDKDF (reference sequence). This CDR3 has 17 residues. V was trimmed by 4 bases and J by 0 bases, leaving 15 bases between them. The DNA of the CDR3 is TGTGCCACCAGCAAGGCCTTTGGGACTGCGAACACCGGGGAGCTGTTTTTT. Its translation is CATSKAFGTANTGELFF.

J is TRBJ2-1 and V is TRBV11-3; 7 positions match TRBD1. The germline gives CDR1 SGHNT, CDR2 YENEEA. V lost 5 bases, J lost 7 bases, and 5 bases stayed unmatched. This CDR3 has 13 residues. The CDR3 DNA reads TGTGCCAGCAGCGAGGGGGCCAGAAATGAGCAGTTCTTC. Amino acids: CASSEGARNEQFF.

This chain links TRBV14 with TRBJ2-6; D not certain. V was pared by 1 base and J by 0 bases, with 7 bases between. Per the germline V gene, CDR1 is SGHDN and CDR2 is FVKESK. The CDR3 length is 16 residues. This chain's CDR3 is CASSQVPGSGANVLTF. The CDR3, as DNA: TGTGCCAGCAGCCAAGTTCCGGGCTCTGGGGCCAACGTCCTGACTTTC.

This rearrangement joins TRBV6-5 to TRBJ1-1; no reliable D call. Germline assignment: CDR1 MNHEY and CDR2 SVGAGI. This CDR3 spans 15 amino acids. V lost 7 bases and J lost 1, with 16 bases in between. CDR3 region: CASNPRGRQNTEAFF. For the CDR3, the DNA is TGTGCCAGCAACCCACGAGGCCGGCAGAACACTGAAGCTTTCTTT.

This clone appeared once. The rearrangement uses TRBV11-3 and TRBJ1-4; the D is unclear. The CDR3 has 16 residues. V was shortened by 0 bases and J by 0 bases, with 8 bases between the two germline ends. The germline gives CDR1 SGHNT, CDR2 YENEEA. The CDR3 is CASSLDGVATNEKLFF. CDR3 bases: TGTGCCAGCAGCTTAGATGGAGTTGCAACTAATGAAAAACTGTTTTTT.

CDR3 coding DNA: TGCGCCAGCAGCCCGACCACTATCTACGAGCAGTACTTC. Encoded protein: CASSPTTIYEQYF. The chain couples TRBV4-1 to TRBJ2-7; D unclear. In germline, CDR1 is MGHRA, CDR2 YSYEKL. The CDR3 has 13 amino acids. The ends were cut back, 4 bases at V and 3 bases at J, with 10 bases in the middle.

This chain links TRBV27 with TRBJ1-5; TRBD1 agrees at 11 bases. Germline assignment: CDR1 MNHEY and CDR2 SMNVEV (reference sequence). The CDR3 spans 15 residues. The ends lost 4 bases at V and 4 bases at J; junction bases unmatched: 3. Written as DNA, the CDR3 is TGTGCCAGCAGTTCCGGGACAGGGGGGAATCAGCCCCAGCATTTT. This encodes CASSSGTGGNQPQHF.

The J gene is TRBJ2-1, the V gene TRBV4-1; 8 nucleotides match TRBD2. CDR3 size: 13 residues. V gave up 2 bases and J gave up 12 bases; unmatched junction bases: 6. CDR1 and CDR2 (germline): MGHRA, YSYEKL. The CDR3 bases are TGCGCCAGCAGCCAAAGGGGACTAGGGGGGCAGTTCTTC. Translated, it gives CASSQRGLGGQFF.

This clone came up a few times. The CDR3 protein is CASSETSGGYNEQFF. The CDR3 bases are TGTGCCAGCAGTGAAACTAGCGGGGGATACAATGAGCAGTTCTTC. The rearrangement links TRBV2 to TRBJ2-1, with 11 bases aligning to TRBD2. J gave up 4 bases and V 2 bases, and 1 base lay outside the gene matches. Germline CDR1 SNHLY, CDR2 FYNNEI. The CDR3 is 15 residues long. Looking up the rest from reference TRBV2 and TRBJ2-1 gives the full variable domain: EPEVTQTPSHQVTQMGQEVILRCVPISNHLYFYWYRQILGQKVEFLVSFYNNEISEKSEIFDDQFSVERPDGSNFTLKIRSTKLEDSAMYFCASSETSGGYNEQFFGPGTRLTVL.

The chain links TRBV27 to TRBJ1-2; tentatively, D is TRBD1 (5 bases). The germline V and J ends were trimmed by 3 bases and 3 bases, with 8 bases remaining between them. This CDR3 region has 13 residues. CDR1 and CDR2 from the germline V gene are MNHEY and SMNVEV (reference sequence). DNA for the CDR3: TGTGCCAGCAGTTTGAGACAGTACTATGGCTACACCTTC. Translating gives CASSLRQYYGYTF.

A note on this clone: At one of its ends the junction is not consistent with the germline gene, which may arise from a read error. This chain uses TRBV7-9 with TRBJ1-1; 9 nucleotides agree with TRBD1. The CDR3 is made up of 16 amino acids. In germline, CDR1 is SEHNR, CDR2 FQNEAQ (reference sequence). This CDR3 is CSSSTYRGLGNTEAFF. The CDR3 DNA reads as TGTTCCAGCAGCACATACAGGGGGCTAGGGAACACTGAAGCTTTCTTT.

This clone was found once. CDR3 loop: CASSSGGIVNEQYF. The DNA for the CDR3 is TGTGCCAGCAGTTCAGGGGGGATTGTCAACGAGCAGTACTTC. The chain combines TRBV27 with TRBJ2-7; D perhaps matches TRBD1 (7 bases). V was pared by 4 bases and J by 5 bases, with 15 bases between. Germline loops: CDR1 MNHEY, CDR2 SMNVEV (reference sequence). The CDR3 loop spans 14 amino acids.

The chain carries TRBV7-9 and TRBJ2-5, with TRBD1 as a possible D gene (6 bases). V was shortened by 4 bases and J by 5 bases, with 11 bases between the two germline ends. This CDR3 is built from 13 residues. Germline V CDR1 and CDR2: SEHNR, FQNEAQ (reference sequence). CDR3 protein: CASSSQGGETQYF. For the CDR3, the DNA is TGTGCCAGCAGCTCACAGGGTGGGGAGACCCAGTACTTC.

The chain recombines TRBV6-5 with TRBJ2-3; tentative D call: TRBD2 (5 bases). Trimming stripped 4 bases from V and 4 bases from J, with 9 bases between. The CDR3 loop spans 13 amino acids. Germline V gives CDR1 MNHEY, CDR2 SVGAGI. The CDR3 reads CASSSAESDTQYF. For the CDR3, the DNA is TGTGCCAGCAGTTCAGCGGAATCAGATACGCAGTATTTT.

The CDR3 DNA reads TGCGCCAGCAGCCCCAGGGACATTTTGACAGATACGCAGTATTTT. Translated: CASSPRDILTDTQYF. The J gene is TRBJ2-3, the V gene TRBV5-1; the D gene is possibly TRBD1 (6 bases). CDR3 length: 15 residues. With 4 bases removed from V and 3 bases from J, the gap between germline ends came to 15 bases. CDR1 and CDR2 (germline): SGHRS, YFSETQ.